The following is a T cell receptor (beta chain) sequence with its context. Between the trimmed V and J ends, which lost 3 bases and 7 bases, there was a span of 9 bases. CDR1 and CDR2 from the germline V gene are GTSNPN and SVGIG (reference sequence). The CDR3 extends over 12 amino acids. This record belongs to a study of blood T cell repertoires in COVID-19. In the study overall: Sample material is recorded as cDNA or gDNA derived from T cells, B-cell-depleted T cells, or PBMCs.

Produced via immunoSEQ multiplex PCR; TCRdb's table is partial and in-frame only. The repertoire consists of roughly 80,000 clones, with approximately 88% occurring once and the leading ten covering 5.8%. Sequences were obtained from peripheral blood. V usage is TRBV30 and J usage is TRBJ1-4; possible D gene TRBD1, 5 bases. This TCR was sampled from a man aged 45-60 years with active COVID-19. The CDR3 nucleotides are TGTGCCTGGAGCCAGGGTGGTGAAAAACTGTTTTTT. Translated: CAWSQGGEKLFF.